This T cell receptor beta chain stems from a study of blood T cell repertoires in COVID-19. Looking at the study overall: T cells, B-cell-depleted T cells, or PBMCs provided the cDNA or gDNA that served as material.

Sequencing used immunoSEQ multiplex PCR; TCRdb keeps in-frame clones, though not all of them. The sample lists approximately 260,000 clones, roughly 82% occurring once. With V trimmed by 4 bases and J by 2 bases, 10 bases remained unmatched. The CDR3 totals 16 residues. In germline, CDR1 is SGHRS, CDR2 YFSETQ. Sequencing was performed on peripheral blood. The J gene is TRBJ1-1, the V gene TRBV5-1; 8 positions match TRBD1. This receptor was identified in a woman aged 80 or older with active or convalescent COVID-19. The CDR3 is CASSLRQGSRNTEAFF. The CDR3 bases are TGCGCCAGCAGCCTCAGACAGGGGAGTCGAAACACTGAAGCTTTCTTT.